Below, 5 T cell receptor beta chains from the same sample are listed, as sequenced in a study of T cell responses to AZD1222 COVID-19 vaccine. Clones were sequenced by immunoSEQ multiplex PCR, and TCRdb holds only the in-frame ones, with some missing. The table has more than 150,000 clones, over 90% seen once. The sample in question was peripheral blood, obtained 28 days after the second AZD1222 dose. Receptors were obtained from an adult who received the AZD1222 COVID-19 vaccine.

This chain uses TRBV7-3 with TRBJ2-7; 9 nucleotides align to TRBD2. Germline V CDR1 and CDR2: SGHTA, FQGTGA. The CDR3 spans 15 residues. J was trimmed by 0 bases and V by 2 bases; bases with no gene match: 2. CDR3 sequence: CASSLGREGSYEQYF. CDR3 nucleotides: TGTGCCAGCAGCTTAGGGCGGGAGGGCTCCTACGAGCAGTACTTC.

The chain uses TRBV9 and TRBJ2-7; D remains unclear. This CDR3 has 18 amino acids. Trimming cost V 5 bases and J 3 bases, with 27 bases left between them. Germline CDR1 reads SGDLS; CDR2 reads YYNGEE. The CDR3 bases are TGTGCCAGCAGTGGACGTGTGACCCTGCTGAATCCGGGCTACGAGCAGTACTTC. Its translation: CASSGRVTLLNPGYEQYF.

CDR3 loop: CASSPSGGARRQPQHF. In DNA, the CDR3 is TGTGCCAGCAGTCCATCAGGGGGCGCACGTAGGCAGCCCCAGCATTTT. The chain recombines TRBV6-2 or TRBV6-3 with TRBJ1-5, with 8 bases matching TRBD1. The trim removed 5 bases at V and 7 bases at J, leaving 13 bases unmatched. The CDR3 length is 16 residues. The germline CDR1 and CDR2 sequences are MNHEY and SVGEGT.

The chain links TRBV7-8 to TRBJ2-1; TRBD1 might be the D (6 bases). The CDR3 is 13 residues long. CDR1 is SGHVS and CDR2 is FQNEAQ in the germline V gene. Trimming pared 6 bases from V and 10 bases from J, leaving 16 bases between. This chain's CDR3 is CASSSRGGGEQFF. The CDR3 region has the DNA TGTGCCAGCAGTTCCCGTGGGGGCGGGGAGCAGTTCTTC.

This CDR3 reads CASSPVRPTNTGELFF. CDR3 in DNA: TGTGCCAGTAGCCCGGTGAGACCAACGAACACCGGGGAGCTGTTTTTT. The chain couples TRBV19 to TRBJ2-2; D unresolved. Deletions cut 6 bases from V and 0 bases from J, with 14 bases between. Germline-derived CDR1 and CDR2 are LNHDA and SQIVND (reference sequence). The CDR3 is 16 residues long. Full variable domain (rest looked up from reference TRBV19 and TRBJ2-2): DGGITQSPKYLFRKEGQNVTLSCEQNLNHDAMYWYRQDPGQGLRLIYYSQIVNDFQKGDIAEGYSVSREKKESFPLTVTSAQKNPTAFYLCASSPVRPTNTGELFFGEGSRLTVL.